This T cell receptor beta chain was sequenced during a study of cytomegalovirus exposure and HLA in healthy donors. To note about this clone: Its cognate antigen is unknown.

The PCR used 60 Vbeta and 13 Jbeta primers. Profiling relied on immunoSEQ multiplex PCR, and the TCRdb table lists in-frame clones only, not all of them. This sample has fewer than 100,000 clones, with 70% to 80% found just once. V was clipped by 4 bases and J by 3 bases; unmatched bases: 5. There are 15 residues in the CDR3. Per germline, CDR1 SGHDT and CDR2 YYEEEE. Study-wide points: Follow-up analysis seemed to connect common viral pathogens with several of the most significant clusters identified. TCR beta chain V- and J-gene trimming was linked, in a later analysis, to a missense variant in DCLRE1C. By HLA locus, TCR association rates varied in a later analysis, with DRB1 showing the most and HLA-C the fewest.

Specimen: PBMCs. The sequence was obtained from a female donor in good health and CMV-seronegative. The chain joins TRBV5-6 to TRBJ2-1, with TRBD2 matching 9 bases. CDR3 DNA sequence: TGTGCCAGCAGCCTTAGCGGGAGTGGCTACAATGAGCAGTTCTTC. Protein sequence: CASSLSGSGYNEQFF.